Each of the 17 T cell receptor beta chains below was sequenced from the same sample in a study of blood T cells in healthy people across ages. The use of a sample-barcoded 5' primer and a J-beta primer mix characterized a second PCR of roughly 7 to 12 cycles. In TCRdb, the 5' RACE reads were re-called with MiXCR into one record per CDR3 protein. The table lists roughly 1,700,000 distinct CDR3 sequences, roughly 27% of them singletons, with more than 6% in the top ten. Sequenced material: blood. All receptors come from a woman aged 25 to 39 in good health.

V is TRBV2 and J is TRBJ1-2; no reliable D call. V was shortened by 4 bases and J by 8 bases, with 11 bases between the two germline ends. Germline CDR1 is SNHLY and CDR2 is FYNNEI. The CDR3 covers 12 residues. CDR3 region: CASSGDRWGYTF. The DNA of the CDR3 is TGTGCCAGCAGTGGAGATCGTTGGGGCTACACCTTC.

V usage is TRBV7-9 and J usage is TRBJ2-6; D might be TRBD1 or TRBD2, each matching 5 bases. This CDR3 comprises 19 residues. Trimming took off 4 bases at V and 0 bases at J, with 19 bases between the two ends. CDR1 SEHNR and CDR2 FQNEAQ come from the germline V gene (reference sequence). The CDR3 loop reads CASSSARGTPFSGANVLTF. CDR3 DNA: TGTGCCAGCAGCTCTGCCCGGGGCACCCCCTTCTCTGGGGCCAACGTCCTGACTTTC.

This rearrangement joins TRBV5-1 to TRBJ2-2, with 10 bases that match TRBD1. The CDR3 runs to 16 residues. Germline V gene data show CDR1 as SGHRS and CDR2 as YFSETQ. The junction had 7 bases not matched to a gene; V was cut back by 4 bases and J by 4 bases. DNA for the CDR3: TGCGCCAGCAGCCCCCAGGGACAGGGGTCCACCGGGGAGCTGTTTTTT. This gives the protein CASSPQGQGSTGELFF.

This clonotype was detected ten times or more. The chain uses TRBV6-5 and TRBJ2-7; 13 bases align to TRBD2. The germline gives CDR1 MNHEY, CDR2 SVGAGI. J was trimmed by 3 bases and V by 4 bases; bases with no gene match: 3. CDR3 length: 15 residues. CDR3 amino acids: CASSFGLAGDYEQYF. The CDR3 DNA reads TGTGCCAGCAGTTTCGGACTAGCGGGGGACTACGAGCAGTACTTC.

This clonotype has a count of ten or more. This CDR3 is CATSQPGHYQETQYF. The CDR3 DNA is TGTGCCACCAGTCAACCGGGACATTACCAAGAGACCCAGTACTTC. The rearrangement uses TRBV24-1 and TRBJ2-5; tentatively, D is TRBD1 (6 bases). V lost 6 bases and J 0 bases, leaving 13 bases between the germline ends. There are 15 residues in the CDR3. Germline V gene data show CDR1 as KGHDR and CDR2 as SFDVKD.

This clonotype appeared many times. The chain is built from TRBV7-9 and TRBJ1-1; D uncertain. CDR3 length: 12 amino acids. The V gene lost 6 bases and the J gene lost 3 bases, with 8 bases spanning the gap. Germline V lookup: CDR1 SEHNR, CDR2 FQNEAQ (reference sequence). The CDR3 DNA reads as TGTGCCAGCAGTTTAATAGACACTGAAGCTTTCTTT. This translates into CASSLIDTEAFF.

This clonotype was detected once. V usage is TRBV20-1 and J usage is TRBJ2-1; 11 nucleotides agree with TRBD2. V lost 6 bases to trimming and J lost 8 bases; unmatched junction nucleotides: 12. The length of the CDR3 is 15 residues. Germline V gene lookup returns CDR1 DFQATT and CDR2 SNEGSKA (reference sequence). The CDR3 loop reads CSAPTTSGRWDEQFF. For the CDR3, the DNA is TGCAGTGCACCTACCACTAGCGGGAGATGGGATGAGCAGTTCTTC.

The chain recombines TRBV11-2 with TRBJ2-1; TRBD2 aligns across 10 bases. This CDR3 has 16 amino acids. Looked up from germline, CDR1 is SGHAT and CDR2 is FQNNGV. Losses at the gene ends were 0 bases for V and 9 bases for J; bases not matched to a gene: 8. The CDR3 DNA reads TGTGCCAGCAGCTTAGACCGAGCGGGGGGGCCCCCTGAGCAGTTCTTC. It encodes CASSLDRAGGPPEQFF. The complete variable domain, with remaining parts taken from reference TRBV11-2 and TRBJ2-1, reads EAGVAQSPRYKIIEKRQSVAFWCNPISGHATLYWYQQILGQGPKLLIQFQNNGVVDDSQLPKDRFSAERLKGVDSTLKIQPAKLEDSAVYLCASSLDRAGGPPEQFFGPGTRLTVL.

Written as DNA, the CDR3 is TGCGCCAGCAGCTCCGAGGCCGGCCACAACTATGGCTACACCTTC. Residues: CASSSEAGHNYGYTF. The chain links TRBV5-1 to TRBJ1-2; D remains unclear. Deletions cut 3 bases from V and 2 bases from J, with 14 bases between. The length of the CDR3 is 15 residues. Per germline, CDR1 SGHRS and CDR2 YFSETQ.

In its sample, this clonotype was seen a few times. V is TRBV11-2 and J is TRBJ2-5; perhaps TRBD2 as D (7 bases). Per germline, CDR1 SGHAT and CDR2 FQNNGV. The length of the CDR3 is 15 residues. Trimming pared 3 bases from V and 5 bases from J, leaving 16 bases between. CDR3 in DNA: TGTGCCAGCAGCTTGAGGGGGGGGCAATATGAGACCCAGTACTTC. This codes for CASSLRGGQYETQYF.

This clonotype was seen only a few times. In nucleotides, the CDR3 is TGTGCCAGCAGGACGAGGACGGCTGCCTCACCCCTCCACTTT. Translation: CASRTRTAASPLHF. The V call is TRBV28, the J call TRBJ1-6; D unresolved. V dropped 6 bases and J dropped 10 bases, with 16 bases sitting between them. Germline V gene lookup returns CDR1 MDHEN and CDR2 SYDVKM. This CDR3 is 14 amino acids long.

This chain uses TRBV12-3 or TRBV12-4 with TRBJ2-3; no clear D. The CDR3 is 11 residues long. Trimming took off 7 bases at V and 4 bases at J, with 6 bases between the two ends. CDR3 sequence (DNA): TGTGCCAGCACCCGCGCAGATACGCAGTATTTT. This encodes CASTRADTQYF.

This clonotype was seen at least ten times. The CDR3 nucleotides read TGTGCCAGCAGCGAAACACAGGGGGTCGACTATGGCTACACCTTC. Translating gives CASSETQGVDYGYTF. The gene calls are TRBV6-5 and TRBJ1-2, with 8 bases aligning to TRBD1. Per the germline V gene, CDR1 is MNHEY and CDR2 is SVGAGI. This CDR3 is 15 amino acids long. V trimming: 6 bases; J trimming: 3 bases; junction bases outside the gene matches: 9.

The chain employs TRBV20-1 and TRBJ2-3, with TRBD2 matching over 7 bases. After removal of 7 bases from V and 3 bases from J, the junction contained 7 bases not matched to a gene. Germline-derived CDR1 and CDR2 are DFQATT and SNEGSKA (reference sequence). The CDR3 totals 13 residues. This CDR3 is CSGSGGRTDTQYF. The CDR3, as DNA: TGCAGTGGGTCGGGAGGTCGTACAGATACGCAGTATTTT.

This clonotype came up a few times. The V gene is TRBV27, the J gene TRBJ2-7; 12 bases map to TRBD2. The CDR3 has 16 amino acids. The J segment lost 4 bases and the V segment lost 3 bases, leaving 7 bases of the junction unmatched. Germline CDR1 MNHEY, CDR2 SMNVEV (reference sequence). The CDR3 here is CASSFLLAGGVYEQYF. CDR3 nucleotide sequence: TGTGCCAGCAGTTTTCTACTAGCGGGGGGTGTATACGAGCAGTACTTC.

J is TRBJ1-5 and V is TRBV12-3 or TRBV12-4, with 7 bases identical to TRBD1. This CDR3 has 15 residues. J gave up 3 bases and V 6 bases, and 8 bases lay outside the gene matches. CDR3 coding DNA: TGTGCCAGCAGGGGACAGACCTCTCTCAATCAGCCCCAGCATTTT. Translation gives CASRGQTSLNQPQHF.

The CDR3 sequence is CASSPYTGPPGNTIYF. CDR3 coding DNA: TGTGCCAGCAGCCCTTATACAGGGCCTCCGGGCAACACCATATATTTT. The V gene is TRBV7-9, the J gene TRBJ1-3, with D possibly being TRBD1 (6 bases). This CDR3 has 16 amino acids. Trimming left V 5 bases short and J 7 bases short, with 21 bases between. Germline CDR1 is SEHNR and CDR2 is FQNEAQ (reference sequence).